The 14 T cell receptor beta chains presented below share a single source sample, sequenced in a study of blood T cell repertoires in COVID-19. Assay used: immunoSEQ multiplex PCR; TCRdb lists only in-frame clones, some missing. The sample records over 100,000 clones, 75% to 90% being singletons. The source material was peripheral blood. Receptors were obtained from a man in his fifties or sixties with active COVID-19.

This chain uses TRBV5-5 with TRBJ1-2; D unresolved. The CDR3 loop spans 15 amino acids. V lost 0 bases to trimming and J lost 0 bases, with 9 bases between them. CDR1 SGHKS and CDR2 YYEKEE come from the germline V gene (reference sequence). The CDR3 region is CASSLEPGSNYGYTF. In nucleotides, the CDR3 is TGTGCCAGCAGCTTGGAGCCAGGATCTAACTATGGCTACACCTTC.

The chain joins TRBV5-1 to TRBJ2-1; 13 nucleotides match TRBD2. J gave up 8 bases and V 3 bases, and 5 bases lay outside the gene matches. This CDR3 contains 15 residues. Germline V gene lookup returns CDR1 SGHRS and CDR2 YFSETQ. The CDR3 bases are TGCGCCAGCAGCTGGACTAGCGGGGGTTATGATGAGCAGTTCTTC. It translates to CASSWTSGGYDEQFF. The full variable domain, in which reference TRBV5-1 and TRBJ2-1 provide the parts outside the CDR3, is KAGVTQTPRYLIKTRGQQVTLSCSPISGHRSVSWYQQTPGQGLQFLFEYFSETQRNKGNFPGRFSGRQFSNSRSEMNVSTLELGDSALYLCASSWTSGGYDEQFFGPGTRLTVL.

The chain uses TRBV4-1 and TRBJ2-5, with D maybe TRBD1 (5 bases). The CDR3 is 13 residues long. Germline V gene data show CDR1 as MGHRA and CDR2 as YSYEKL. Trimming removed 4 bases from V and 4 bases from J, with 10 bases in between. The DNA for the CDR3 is TGCGCCAGCAGCCCCAGACAGCTAGAGACCCAGTACTTC. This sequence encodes CASSPRQLETQYF.

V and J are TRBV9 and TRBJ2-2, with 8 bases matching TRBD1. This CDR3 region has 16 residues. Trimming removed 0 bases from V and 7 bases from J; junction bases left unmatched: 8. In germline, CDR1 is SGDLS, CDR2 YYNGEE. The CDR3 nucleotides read TGTGCCAGCAGCGTAGACCGGGCAGGGGGCGGCGGGGAGCTGTTTTTT. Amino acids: CASSVDRAGGGGELFF.

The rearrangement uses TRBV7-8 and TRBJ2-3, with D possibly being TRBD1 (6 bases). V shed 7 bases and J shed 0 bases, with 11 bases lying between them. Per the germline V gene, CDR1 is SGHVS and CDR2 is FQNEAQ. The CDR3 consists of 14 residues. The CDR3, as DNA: TGTGCCAGCATCCCTGACAGGAGCACAGATACGCAGTATTTT. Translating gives CASIPDRSTDTQYF. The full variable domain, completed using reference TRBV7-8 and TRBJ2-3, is GAGVSQSPRYKVAKRGQDVALRCDPISGHVSLFWYQQALGQGPEFLTYFQNEAQLDKSGLPSDRFFAERPEGSVSTLKIQRTQQEDSAVYLCASIPDRSTDTQYFGPGTRLTVL.

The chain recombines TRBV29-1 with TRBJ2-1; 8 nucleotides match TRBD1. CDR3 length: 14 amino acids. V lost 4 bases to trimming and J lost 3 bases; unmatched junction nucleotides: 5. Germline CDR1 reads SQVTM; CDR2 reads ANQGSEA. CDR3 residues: CSVAGQGGYNEQFF. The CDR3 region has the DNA TGCAGCGTTGCAGGACAGGGAGGCTACAATGAGCAGTTCTTC.

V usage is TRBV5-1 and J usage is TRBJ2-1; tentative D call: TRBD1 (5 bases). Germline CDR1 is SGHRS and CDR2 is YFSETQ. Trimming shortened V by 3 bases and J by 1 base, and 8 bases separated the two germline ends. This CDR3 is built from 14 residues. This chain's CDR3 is CASSWQGSYNEQFF. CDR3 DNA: TGCGCCAGCAGCTGGCAGGGTTCCTACAATGAGCAGTTCTTC.

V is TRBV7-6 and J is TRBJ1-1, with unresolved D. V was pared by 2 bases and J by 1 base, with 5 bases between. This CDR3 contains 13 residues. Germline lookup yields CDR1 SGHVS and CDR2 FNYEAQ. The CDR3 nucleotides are TGTGCCAGCAGCTTATCCGGGAACACTGAAGCTTTCTTT. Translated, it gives CASSLSGNTEAFF.

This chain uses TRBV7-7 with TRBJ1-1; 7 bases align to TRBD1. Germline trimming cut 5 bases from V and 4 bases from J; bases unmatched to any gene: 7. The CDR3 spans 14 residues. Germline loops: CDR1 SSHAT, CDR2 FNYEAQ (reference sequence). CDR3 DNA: TGTGCCAGCAGCCCCCAGGGGGGATCCACTGAAGCTTTCTTT. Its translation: CASSPQGGSTEAFF.

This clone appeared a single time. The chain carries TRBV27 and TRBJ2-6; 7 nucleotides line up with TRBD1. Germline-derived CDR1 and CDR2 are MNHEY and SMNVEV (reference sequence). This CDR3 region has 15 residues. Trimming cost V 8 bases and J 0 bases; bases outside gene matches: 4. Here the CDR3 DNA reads TGTGCCAGCGGCCGGGACAGCTCTGGGGCCAACGTCCTGACTTTC. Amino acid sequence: CASGRDSSGANVLTF.

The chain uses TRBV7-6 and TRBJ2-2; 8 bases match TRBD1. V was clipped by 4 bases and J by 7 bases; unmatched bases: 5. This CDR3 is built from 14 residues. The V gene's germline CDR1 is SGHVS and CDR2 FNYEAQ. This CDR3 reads CASSSQDRDGELFF. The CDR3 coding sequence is TGTGCCAGCAGCTCCCAGGACAGGGACGGGGAGCTGTTTTTT. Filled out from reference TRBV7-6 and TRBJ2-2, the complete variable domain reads GAGVSQSPRYKVTKRGQDVALRCDPISGHVSLYWYRQALGQGPEFLTYFNYEAQQDKSGLPNDRFSAERPEGSISTLTIQRTEQRDSAMYRCASSSQDRDGELFFGEGSRLTVL.

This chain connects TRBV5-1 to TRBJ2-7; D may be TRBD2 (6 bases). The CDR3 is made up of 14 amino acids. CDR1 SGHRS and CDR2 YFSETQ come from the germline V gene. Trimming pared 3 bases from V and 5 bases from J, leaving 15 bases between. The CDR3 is CASSSAYSSDEQYF. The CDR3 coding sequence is TGCGCCAGCAGCTCCGCTTACTCTAGCGACGAGCAGTACTTC.

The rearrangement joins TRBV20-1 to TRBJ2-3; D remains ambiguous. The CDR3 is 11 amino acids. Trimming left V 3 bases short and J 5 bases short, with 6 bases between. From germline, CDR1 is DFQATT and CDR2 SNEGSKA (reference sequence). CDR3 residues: CSARERDTQYF. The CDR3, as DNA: TGCAGTGCTAGGGAGCGAGATACGCAGTATTTT.

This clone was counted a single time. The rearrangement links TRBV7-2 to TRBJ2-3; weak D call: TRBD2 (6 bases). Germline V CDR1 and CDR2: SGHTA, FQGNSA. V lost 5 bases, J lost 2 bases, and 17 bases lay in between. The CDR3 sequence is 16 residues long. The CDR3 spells CASSLQGLRNTDTQYF. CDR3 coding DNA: TGTGCCAGCAGCCTACAAGGACTAAGAAACACAGATACGCAGTATTTT.